A selection of T cell receptor beta chains follows, all from one sample in a study of T cell responses to AZD1222 COVID-19 vaccine. Profiled with immunoSEQ multiplex PCR; TCRdb holds only in-frame clones, not every one. Of some 16,000 clones in the sample, over 60% were seen once. The input for sequencing was peripheral blood, taken 28 days after the second AZD1222 dose. These receptors originate from an adult who received the AZD1222 COVID-19 vaccine. Both conserved end residues are part of each CDR3. Fields, in order: J gene, clone size, D gene, CDR3 length, V gene, CDR3 DNA, CDR3 protein. D genes are given only for firm matches. Size tells how often a clone was seen (once, few, many) or the class of an expanded clone, and some rows leave it out.

J: TRBJ2-7
size: .
D: .
length: 14
V: TRBV5-1
DNA: TGCGCCAGCAGCATGGCAGGGGTTACAGCCGAGCAGTACTTC
CDR3: CASSMAGVTAEQYF

J: TRBJ1-6
size: .
D: TRBD1
length: 15
V: TRBV7-2
DNA: TGTGCCAGCAGAATGGGACAGGGGGTTAATTCACCCCTCCACTTT
CDR3: CASRMGQGVNSPLHF

J: TRBJ1-3
size: .
D: .
length: 17
V: TRBV7-9
DNA: TGTGCCAGCAACCTCCTCGACGGCAGTCTCTCTGGAAACACCATATATTTT
CDR3: CASNLLDGSLSGNTIYF

J: TRBJ2-7
size: .
D: .
length: 13
V: TRBV10-3
DNA: TGTGCCATCAAGGGACCCGGGGCATACGAGCAGTACTTC
CDR3: CAIKGPGAYEQYF

J: TRBJ1-2
size: once
D: .
length: 13
V: TRBV19
DNA: TGTGCCAGTAGAGGCACGGTAGGGTATGGCTACACCTTC
CDR3: CASRGTVGYGYTF

J: TRBJ1-1
size: .
D: .
length: 12
V: TRBV6-5
DNA: TGTGCCAGCAGTTACGGGACACAAGAAGCTTTCTTT
CDR3: CASSYGTQEAFF

J: TRBJ2-3
size: .
D: TRBD2
length: 19
V: TRBV10-3
DNA: TGTGCCATCAGTGAGTCATCCAGCGGGGTTATTTCTAGCACAGATACGCAGTATTTT
CDR3: CAISESSSGVISSTDTQYF

J: TRBJ2-2
size: few
D: TRBD1
length: 14
V: TRBV2
DNA: TGTGCCAGGGGGGACAGTCGCGGCACCGGGGAGCTGTTTTTT
CDR3: CARGDSRGTGELFF

J: TRBJ1-2
size: .
D: .
length: 17
V: TRBV6-2/TRBV6-3
DNA: TGTGCCAGCAGTTACGATGCGGAGGGACTCGTCGCTATGGGCTACACCTTC
CDR3: CASSYDAEGLVAMGYTF

J: TRBJ2-3
size: few
D: .
length: 14
V: TRBV11-1
DNA: TGTGCCAGCAGCTTAGGGACAGAAGGAAATACGCAGTATTTT
CDR3: CASSLGTEGNTQYF

J: TRBJ1-1
size: once
D: .
length: 12
V: TRBV6-5
DNA: TGTGCCAGCACCCCAGGGTTCTCTGAAGCTTTCTTT
CDR3: CASTPGFSEAFF

J: TRBJ2-3
size: .
D: TRBD2
length: 17
V: TRBV7-9
DNA: TGTGCCAGCAGCCCCGTTGGGAAGCGGGGGGTTCGGGTTACGCAGTATTTT
CDR3: CASSPVGKRGVRVTQYF

J: TRBJ1-3
size: few
D: .
length: 14
V: TRBV4-1
DNA: TGCGCCAGCAGCCGGTCGTTTGGGGGAAACACCATATATTTT
CDR3: CASSRSFGGNTIYF

J: TRBJ1-6
size: medium-sized
D: .
length: 13
V: TRBV28
DNA: TGTGCCACCGGGGCCAGTTATAATTCACCCCTCCACTTT
CDR3: CATGASYNSPLHF

J: TRBJ1-1
size: .
D: TRBD1
length: 17
V: TRBV4-1
DNA: TGCGCCAGCAGCCAAAGTCCGCGGACAGGGGTGAACACTGAAGCTTTCTTT
CDR3: CASSQSPRTGVNTEAFF

J: TRBJ2-5
size: .
D: TRBD2
length: 17
V: TRBV7-9
DNA: TGTGCCAGCAGCTCGCCTACTAGCGGGGGGCTGATGGAGACCCAGTACTTC
CDR3: CASSSPTSGGLMETQYF

J: TRBJ2-3
size: .
D: .
length: 14
V: TRBV27
DNA: TGTGCCAGCAGCCCGGGTGAGGTCCCAGATACGCAGTATTTT
CDR3: CASSPGEVPDTQYF

J: TRBJ2-1
size: few
D: TRBD2
length: 11
V: TRBV27
DNA: TGTGCCAGCAGCGGGAGGAATGAGCAGTTCTTC
CDR3: CASSGRNEQFF

J: TRBJ1-1
size: few
D: .
length: 14
V: TRBV7-9
DNA: TGTGCCAGCAGCTTGAGGGCGGAAGACACTGAAGCTTTCTTT
CDR3: CASSLRAEDTEAFF

J: TRBJ1-2
size: .
D: .
length: 14
V: TRBV2
DNA: TGTGCCAGCAGTGCCTCGGTGTCAGGGAGCGGCTACACCTTC
CDR3: CASSASVSGSGYTF

J: TRBJ1-6
size: .
D: TRBD1
length: 15
V: TRBV6-5
DNA: TGTGCCACCGGCCATGGGGCAGGGGGGGAGCCACCCCTCCACTTT
CDR3: CATGHGAGGEPPLHF

J: TRBJ1-2
size: .
D: .
length: 11
V: TRBV20-1
DNA: TGCAGTGCTAGAGTTCCGAATGGCTACACCTTC
CDR3: CSARVPNGYTF

J: TRBJ2-3
size: .
D: .
length: 16
V: TRBV10-3
DNA: TGTGCCATCAGTGACCGCACAGGTCTTAGCACAGATACGCAGTATTTT
CDR3: CAISDRTGLSTDTQYF

J: TRBJ2-2
size: .
D: .
length: 14
V: TRBV11-2
DNA: TGTGCCAGCAGCTCCGTTTCGAACACCGGGGAGCTGTTTTTT
CDR3: CASSSVSNTGELFF

J: TRBJ2-1
size: .
D: .
length: 13
V: TRBV28
DNA: TGTGCCAGTAACAGGCAGGGGTACAATGAGCAGTTCTTC
CDR3: CASNRQGYNEQFF

J: TRBJ1-1
size: .
D: .
length: 14
V: TRBV10-1
DNA: TGCGCCAGCTCCCAGGGGTTCGGGAACACTGAAGCTTTCTTT
CDR3: CASSQGFGNTEAFF

J: TRBJ2-2
size: .
D: .
length: 16
V: TRBV11-2
DNA: TGTGCCAGCAGCAAGAGACAGGACCCTGGCACCGGGGAGCTGTTTTTT
CDR3: CASSKRQDPGTGELFF

J: TRBJ2-2
size: .
D: .
length: 15
V: TRBV24-1
DNA: TGTGCCACCAGTGAAGAGGGGTATAACACCGGGGAGCTGTTTTTT
CDR3: CATSEEGYNTGELFF

J: TRBJ2-5
size: .
D: .
length: 14
V: TRBV6-5
DNA: TGTGCCAGCAGCCGGGCTAGCGCGGAGGAGACCCAGTACTTC
CDR3: CASSRASAEETQYF

J: TRBJ2-3
size: .
D: .
length: 16
V: TRBV15
DNA: TGTGCCACCAGCAGAGAAGGGGGGCCTTGGTCAGATACGCAGTATTTT
CDR3: CATSREGGPWSDTQYF